The next 25 T cell receptor beta chains were all read from a single sample in a study of T cell clonality in common variable immunodeficiency (dated by TCRdb to about 2015). Paper-wide results and their limitations: Fewer deletions and N-nucleotide insertions were reportedly observed in CVID TCRbeta sequences, and highly modified clones with 13 or more V deletions were reportedly absent from CVID TCRbeta sequences.

Library generation was performed with the immunoSEQ multiplex PCR assay. TCRdb carries this immuneACCESS record with in-frame sequences only. Its versions omit some clonotypes, under half of them owing to an unresolved V gene in the studies checked, with the rest unexplained. This sample holds 25,000 to 30,000 clones in total, without any singletons. The ten largest make up less than 35% of the sample. These receptors are not linked to any known antigen. Material: peripheral blood mononuclear cells. These receptor sequences come from a human donor with common variable immunodeficiency.

To note about this clone: The read terminates 3 residues ahead of where the CDR3 ends, so the germline J gene completes it. The rearrangement uses TRBV19 and TRBJ1-2; TRBD1 is a possible D gene (5 bases). V was shortened by 6 bases and J by 1 base, with 9 bases between the two germline ends. Germline CDR1 reads LNHDA; CDR2 reads SQIVND (reference sequence). The length of the CDR3 is 13 residues. The sequenced CDR3 bases are TGTGCCAGTAGGATGACAGTTAACTATGGC. Its translation: CASRMTVNYG. The whole CDR3 protein is CASRMTVNYGYTF.

Regarding this clone: The read halts 3 residues ahead of the CDR3 end, with the missing end drawn from the germline J gene. The chain links TRBV18 to TRBJ1-2, with D possibly being TRBD1 (6 bases). V dropped 3 bases and J dropped 4 bases, with 15 bases sitting between them. Germline V gene data show CDR1 as KGHSH and CDR2 as LQKENI. This CDR3 has 15 amino acids. CDR3 amino acids: CASSPGPGGAYGYTF. Incomplete CDR3 DNA: TGTGCCAGCTCACCCGGGCCGGGGGGCGCCTATGGC.

This clone has at least ten counts. Partial CDR3 DNA: TGTGCCAGCAGCTCTAGGGGGACAGGGGGCTACAATGAG. Translating it yields CASSSRGTGGYNE. The whole CDR3 protein is CASSSRGTGGYNEQFF. The V and J genes are TRBV13 and TRBJ2-1, with TRBD1 matching 11 bases. The read ends 3 residues shy of where the CDR3 ends; the end is completed using the germline J gene. Per the germline V gene, CDR1 is PRHDT and CDR2 is FYEKMQ (reference sequence). V dropped 4 bases and J dropped 3; count of bases not matched to a gene: 5. This CDR3 is built from 16 residues.

This clone was detected only a few times. The missing CDR3 end, 3 residues past where the read stops, is filled in from the germline J gene. This chain connects TRBV7-6 to TRBJ2-5; maybe TRBD2 (5 bases). CDR1 and CDR2 (germline): SGHVS, FNYEAQ. Trimming cost V 5 bases and J 2 bases, with 15 bases left between them. The CDR3 has 15 residues. The part of the CDR3 DNA that was read is TGTGCCAGCAGCAAGAGAAAAGCGGTTCAAGAGACC. Translated: CASSKRKAVQET. The complete CDR3 sequence is CASSKRKAVQETQYF.

Only a few counts were recorded for this clone. The CDR3 sequence: CASRGQTSTYEQYF. The sequenced part of the CDR3 DNA is TGCGCCAGCAGGGGACAGACCTCAACCTACGAG. The chain couples TRBV5-1 to TRBJ2-7; the match to TRBD1 covers 7 bases. Read data end 3 residues before the CDR3 end; the end is taken from the germline J gene. CDR3 size: 14 residues. The junction had 7 bases not matched to a gene; V was cut back by 5 bases and J by 2 bases. Germline assignment: CDR1 SGHRS and CDR2 YFSETQ.

Many counts were recorded for this clone. The CDR3 end falls 3 residues outside the read, so it is completed with the germline J gene. The J gene is TRBJ2-7, the V gene TRBV20-1; possibly TRBD1 for D (6 bases). V was pared by 0 bases and J by 1 base, with 13 bases between. The germline V gene has CDR1 DFQATT and CDR2 SNEGSKA (reference sequence). The CDR3 is made up of 15 amino acids. The CDR3 spells CSARDMGAPSYEQYF. Partial CDR3 DNA: TGCAGTGCTAGAGATATGGGGGCGCCTTCCTACGAG.

Notes on this clone: The read comes to an end 3 residues before the CDR3 does, leaving the germline J gene to fill in the end. The chain joins TRBV16 to TRBJ2-2, with D possibly TRBD2 on 6 matching bases. The germline V gene encodes CDR1 KGHSY and CDR2 FQNENV. This CDR3 has 15 residues. Trimming stripped 1 base from V and 4 bases from J, with 10 bases between. Incomplete CDR3 DNA: TGTGCCAGCAGCCAATATGCTAGCGTCACCGGGGAG. Its translation is CASSQYASVTGE. The CDR3 as a whole reads CASSQYASVTGELFF. The full variable domain, completed using reference TRBV16 and TRBJ2-2, is GEEVAQTPKHLVRGEGQKAKLYCAPIKGHSYVFWYQQVLKNEFKFLISFQNENVFDETGMPKERFSAKCLPNSPCSLEIQATKLEDSAVYFCASSQYASVTGELFFGEGSRLTVL.

Of note for this clone: Read coverage stops 3 residues before the CDR3 terminus; the germline J gene supplies the remainder. This chain connects TRBV19 to TRBJ1-3; D remains ambiguous. This CDR3 is 14 amino acids long. CDR1 is LNHDA, CDR2 SQIVND, per germline (reference sequence). With 2 bases removed from V and 0 bases from J, the gap between germline ends came to 5 bases. CDR3 in amino acids: CASSIRFSGNTIYF. The sequenced CDR3 bases are TGTGCCAGTAGTATACGGTTCTCTGGAAACACC.

In its sample, this clone was seen a few times. With the read ending 3 residues before the CDR3 end, the germline J gene is used to fill in that end. V gene TRBV7-9 combines with J gene TRBJ2-3; 7 nucleotides match TRBD1. J was trimmed by 6 bases and V by 2 bases; bases with no gene match: 8. The germline CDR1 and CDR2 sequences are SEHNR and FQNEAQ (reference sequence). The CDR3 has 15 residues. The CDR3 loop reads CASSLTEGARDTQYF. The covered CDR3 bases are TGTGCCAGCAGCTTAACCGAGGGGGCAAGGGATACG.

This clone has ten or more counts. Read data end 3 residues before the CDR3 end; the end is taken from the germline J gene. The gene calls are TRBV5-4 and TRBJ1-2; D possibly corresponds to TRBD1 (5 bases). V was pared by 3 bases and J by 0 bases, with 15 bases between. The CDR3 is 16 amino acids. Germline CDR1 SGHNT, CDR2 YYREEE (reference sequence). The chain's CDR3 is CASSSRGLTANYGYTF. The part of the CDR3 DNA that was read is TGTGCCAGCAGCTCTAGGGGACTAACAGCTAACTATGGC. The full variable domain, completed using reference TRBV5-4 and TRBJ1-2, is ETGVTQSPTHLIKTRGQQVTLRCSSQSGHNTVSWYQQALGQGPQFIFQYYREEENGRGNFPPRFSGLQFPNYSSELNVNALELDDSALYLCASSSRGLTANYGYTFGSGTRLTVV.

This clone was observed many times. From the germline J gene comes the end of the CDR3, since the read stops 3 residues before it. The chain uses TRBV29-1 and TRBJ2-5, with 8 bases matching TRBD2. V was clipped by 3 bases and J by 2 bases; unmatched bases: 2. CDR1 is SQVTM, CDR2 ANQGSEA, per germline. The CDR3 spans 13 residues. The part of the CDR3 DNA that was read is TGCAGCGTTGACGCGGGGGGACAAGAGACC. Amino acids: CSVDAGGQET. The full CDR3 reads CSVDAGGQETQYF.

In this sample, this clone turned up many times. The read finishes 3 residues shy of the CDR3 end, and the germline J gene is used to complete it. This sequence joins TRBV20-1 and TRBJ2-3, with 9 bases that match TRBD2. Germline V CDR1 and CDR2: DFQATT, SNEGSKA (reference sequence). There are 13 residues in the CDR3. CDR3 in amino acids: CSARDIAGGAQYF. Incomplete CDR3 DNA: TGCAGTGCTAGAGATATTGCGGGGGGGGCG.

This clone has ten or more counts. Read data end 3 residues before the CDR3 end; the end is taken from the germline J gene. V usage is TRBV29-1 and J usage is TRBJ1-5; 10 bases line up with TRBD1. The ends lost 4 bases at V and 1 base at J; junction bases unmatched: 10. The V gene's germline CDR1 is SQVTM and CDR2 ANQGSEA. The CDR3 is 17 amino acids. The DNA read from the CDR3 is TGCAGCGTTGTAGGGACAGGGGACACGATCAGCAATCAGCCC. This encodes CSVVGTGDTISNQP. The full CDR3 protein is CSVVGTGDTISNQPQHF.

This clone was seen many times. The read ends 3 residues before the CDR3 terminus; that terminus is restored from the germline J gene. The V and J genes are TRBV29-1 and TRBJ1-1; 7 positions match TRBD1. The CDR3 spans 13 residues. CDR1 is SQVTM and CDR2 is ANQGSEA in the germline V gene. V lost 7 bases and J lost 0; bases outside the gene matches: 5. Incomplete CDR3 DNA: TGCAGCGGCAGACAGGGACTGAACACTGAA. It translates to CSGRQGLNTE. The whole CDR3 region reads CSGRQGLNTEAFF.

There are many counts of this clone. This chain's CDR3 is CASSINPGAPLHF. The CDR3 bases that were read are TGTGCCAGTAGTATCAACCCAGGGGCACCC. V is TRBV19 and J is TRBJ1-6, with D perhaps matching TRBD1 (6 bases). The read ends 3 residues before the CDR3 terminus; that terminus is restored from the germline J gene. The CDR3 is made up of 13 amino acids. Germline values: CDR1 LNHDA, CDR2 SQIVND (reference sequence). Between the trimmed V and J ends, which lost 3 bases and 11 bases, there was a span of 11 bases. Drawing the rest from reference TRBV19 and TRBJ1-6, the complete variable domain is DGGITQSPKYLFRKEGQNVTLSCEQNLNHDAMYWYRQDPGQGLRLIYYSQIVNDFQKGDIAEGYSVSREKKESFPLTVTSAQKNPTAFYLCASSINPGAPLHFGNGTRLTVT.

Concerning this clone itself: From the germline J gene comes the end of the CDR3, since the read stops 3 residues before it. This chain connects TRBV6-2 or TRBV6-3 to TRBJ2-5; TRBD2 is a possible D gene (5 bases). The germline CDR1 and CDR2 sequences are MNHEY and SVGEGT. The CDR3 has 15 residues. V dropped 2 bases and J dropped 6 bases, with 16 bases sitting between them. CDR3 sequence: CASSYGGGSNQTQYF. The sequenced CDR3 bases are TGTGCCAGCAGTTACGGAGGCGGGTCCAATCAGACC.

This clone was detected ten times or more. The read halts 3 residues ahead of the CDR3 end, with the missing end drawn from the germline J gene. The chain links TRBV20-1 to TRBJ1-2; weak D call: TRBD1 (5 bases). This CDR3 spans 18 amino acids. Trimming removed 6 bases at V and 2 bases at J, with 28 bases between. Per the germline V gene, CDR1 is DFQATT and CDR2 is SNEGSKA (reference sequence). The CDR3 here is CSARPAVRQGNSNYGYTF. The sequenced part of the CDR3 DNA is TGCAGTGCCAGACCTGCGGTGCGGCAGGGAAATTCGAACTATGGC.

This clone was detected a few times. The sequence runs out 3 residues before the end of the CDR3; the remainder is reconstructed from the germline J gene. The rearrangement uses TRBV7-2 and TRBJ1-2, with 8 bases identical to TRBD1. This CDR3 contains 12 residues. V was clipped by 10 bases and J by 4 bases; unmatched bases: 5. CDR1 is SGHTA and CDR2 is FQGNSA in the germline V gene. CDR3 DNA, as far as it was read: TGTGCCACTCTGGACAGGGCCTATGGC. Translated: CATLDRAYG. The full CDR3 protein is CATLDRAYGYTF.

This clone was observed at least ten times. Partial CDR3 DNA: TGTGCCTATCCCGGGGACACCGGGGAG. Its protein product is CAYPGDTGE. The entire CDR3 sequence reads CAYPGDTGELFF. The chain couples TRBV30 to TRBJ2-2; D perhaps matches TRBD2 (5 bases). The read ends 3 residues before the CDR3 terminus; that terminus is restored from the germline J gene. This CDR3 is built from 12 residues. The germline CDR1 and CDR2 sequences are GTSNPN and SVGIG (reference sequence). Between the trimmed V and J ends, which lost 7 bases and 3 bases, there was a span of 9 bases.

This clone was counted only a few times. The CDR3 extends 3 residues past the end of the read, so its final part is completed from the germline J gene. The chain couples TRBV18 to TRBJ1-2, with 10 bases aligning to TRBD1. CDR3 size: 16 residues. Germline trimming cut 3 bases from V and 5 bases from J; bases unmatched to any gene: 9. Germline assignment: CDR1 KGHSH and CDR2 LQKENI. This CDR3 is CASSPNLGQGVYGYTF. Partial CDR3 DNA: TGTGCCAGCTCACCCAACCTCGGACAGGGGGTTTATGGC.

This clone was recorded a few times. The CDR3 is cut off 3 residues early in the read; its end comes from the germline J gene. The gene calls are TRBV7-4 and TRBJ1-4; D perhaps matches TRBD1 (5 bases). There are 16 residues in the CDR3. The germline V and J ends were trimmed by 5 bases and 6 bases, with 19 bases remaining between them. The germline gives CDR1 SGHVT, CDR2 SQSDAQ. The sequenced CDR3 bases are TGTGCCAGCAGCCGAATCGGGACTTTTTGGGATGAAAAA. This codes for CASSRIGTFWDEK. The complete CDR3 sequence is CASSRIGTFWDEKLFF.

This clone was recorded at least ten times. The read terminates 3 residues ahead of where the CDR3 ends, so the germline J gene completes it. The chain carries TRBV19 and TRBJ1-2; the D is unclear. Trimming took 6 bases from V and 0 from J, leaving 11 bases between them. From germline, CDR1 is LNHDA and CDR2 SQIVND (reference sequence). The CDR3 is made up of 14 amino acids. CDR3 sequence reads: CASRESGANYGYTF. Incomplete CDR3 DNA: TGTGCCAGTAGAGAATCAGGAGCTAACTATGGC.

Of note for this clone: The read terminates 3 residues before the CDR3 end, so the remaining end is supplied by the germline J gene. The V call is TRBV30, the J call TRBJ1-4, with 7 bases matching TRBD1. V was pared by 0 bases and J by 4 bases, with 8 bases of the junction left unmatched. Looked up from germline, CDR1 is GTSNPN and CDR2 is SVGIG (reference sequence). This CDR3 is 16 amino acids long. CDR3 residues: CAWSVLPGGGNEKLFF. The covered CDR3 bases are TGTGCCTGGAGTGTATTGCCAGGGGGAGGTAATGAAAAA.

A remark on this clone: The read ends 3 residues shy of where the CDR3 ends; the end is completed using the germline J gene. J is TRBJ1-1 and V is TRBV30, with TRBD1 as a possible D gene (5 bases). Trimming removed 7 bases from V and 1 base from J, with 19 bases in between. Per the germline V gene, CDR1 is GTSNPN and CDR2 is SVGIG (reference sequence). CDR3 length equals 15 residues. The CDR3 bases that were read are TGTGCCTCCAAGAGGGGCAGGGTATCGAACACTGAA. It yields the protein CASKRGRVSNTE. The full CDR3 is CASKRGRVSNTEAFF.

This clone turned up a few times. The sequenced fragment ends 3 residues before the CDR3 boundary, so the rest is inferred from the germline J gene. The V gene is TRBV7-6, the J gene TRBJ1-3, with 9 positions matching TRBD1. The CDR3 has 17 amino acids. Germline loops: CDR1 SGHVS, CDR2 FNYEAQ. Trimming took 3 bases from V and 8 from J; bases not matched to a gene: 14. CDR3 DNA, as far as it was read: TGTGCCAGCAGCTTGAGACCCAAGGACAGGGGATTGGACACC. Translating it yields CASSLRPKDRGLDT. The whole CDR3 sequence is CASSLRPKDRGLDTIYF.